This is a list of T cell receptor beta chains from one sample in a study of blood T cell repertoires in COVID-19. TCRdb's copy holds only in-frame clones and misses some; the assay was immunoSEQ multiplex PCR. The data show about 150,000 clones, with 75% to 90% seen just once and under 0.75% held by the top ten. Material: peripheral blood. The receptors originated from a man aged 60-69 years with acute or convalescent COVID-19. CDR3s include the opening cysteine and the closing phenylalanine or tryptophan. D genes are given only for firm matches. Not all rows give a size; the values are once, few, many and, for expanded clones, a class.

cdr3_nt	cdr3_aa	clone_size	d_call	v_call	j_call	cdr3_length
TGTGCCAGCAGTTACGGAGGGATCTCTGGAAACACCATATATTTT	CASSYGGISGNTIYF	few	NA	TRBV6-2/TRBV6-3	TRBJ1-3	15
TGTGCCAGCAGTCCTCTTAGCGGGAATGGGCACAATGAGCAGTTCTTC	CASSPLSGNGHNEQFF	NA	TRBD2	TRBV27	TRBJ2-1	16
TGTGCCAGTAGTATCGGTTATGGACTAGCGGGAACCGGGGAGCTGTTTTTT	CASSIGYGLAGTGELFF	once	TRBD2	TRBV19	TRBJ2-2	17
TGTGCCAGCAGCCCGCGACAGGGACCCTACGAGCAGTACTTC	CASSPRQGPYEQYF	few	TRBD1	TRBV11-2	TRBJ2-7	14
TGCGCCAGCAGCCGGACAGGGCCGGTCGTGGGCAATCAGCCCCAGCATTTT	CASSRTGPVVGNQPQHF	NA	TRBD1	TRBV4-1	TRBJ1-5	17
TGTGCCAGCAGCCACCGGGCGGTGGGGCCCCGTAACGGGTTCACAGATACGCAGTATTTT	CASSHRAVGPRNGFTDTQYF	few	NA	TRBV14	TRBJ2-3	20
TGTGCCAGCAGCCGGACAGGGGGATACGAGCAGTACTTC	CASSRTGGYEQYF	NA	TRBD1	TRBV7-2	TRBJ2-7	13
TGTGCCAGCAGTAAACGGACTAGCGGGAGCTCAGATACGCAGTATTTT	CASSKRTSGSSDTQYF	NA	TRBD2	TRBV6-4	TRBJ2-3	16
TGTGCCACCAGCAGAGAGGGACAGGGCAATCAGCCCCAGCATTTT	CATSREGQGNQPQHF	NA	TRBD1	TRBV15	TRBJ1-5	15
TGTGCCAGCACGGGACTAGCGGGGGCGAGCGGGGAGCTGTTTTTT	CASTGLAGASGELFF	NA	TRBD2	TRBV2	TRBJ2-2	15
TGTGCCACCAGTGACGGGGGACCCACCTACGAGCAGTACTTC	CATSDGGPTYEQYF	NA	NA	TRBV24-1	TRBJ2-7	14
TGTGCCAGCAGCGTAATGGATAGCGGGGGTACCGGGGAGCTGTTTTTT	CASSVMDSGGTGELFF	once	TRBD2	TRBV9	TRBJ2-2	16